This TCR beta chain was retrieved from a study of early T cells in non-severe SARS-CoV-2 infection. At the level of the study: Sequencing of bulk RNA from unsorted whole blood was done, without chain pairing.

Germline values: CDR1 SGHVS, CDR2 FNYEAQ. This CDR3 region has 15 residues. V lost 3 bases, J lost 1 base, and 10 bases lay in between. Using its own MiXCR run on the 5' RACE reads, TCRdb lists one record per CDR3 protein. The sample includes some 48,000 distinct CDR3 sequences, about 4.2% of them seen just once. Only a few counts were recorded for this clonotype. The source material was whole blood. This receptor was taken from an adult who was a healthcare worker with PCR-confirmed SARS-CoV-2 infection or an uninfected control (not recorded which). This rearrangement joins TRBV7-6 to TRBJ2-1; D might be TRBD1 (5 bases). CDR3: CASSLGHASYNEQFF. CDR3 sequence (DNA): TGTGCCAGCAGCTTGGGGCATGCGTCCTACAATGAGCAGTTCTTC.